The rows below give T cell receptor beta chains drawn from one sample of a study of blood T cells in healthy people across ages. MiXCR, run by TCRdb on the 5' RACE reads, gives a single entry per CDR3 protein. There are 1.5 million to 2 million distinct CDR3 sequences in the sample; 28% occur only once, and 7.7% lies in the top ten. The sample consisted of blood. The receptors derive from a woman aged 25-40 years in good health. The CDR3 runs from the conserved cysteine through the conserved F or W. The D gene is left open where the match is weak. For some rows the clone size is stated as once, few or many, or as a class when expanded; others skip it.

TRBJ2-7	many	-	14	TRBV7-9	CASSLQTGIYEQYF	TGTGCCAGCAGCTTACAGACAGGCATATACGAGCAGTACTTC
TRBJ2-3	few	TRBD2	16	TRBV5-1	CASSWGLADSTDTQYF	TGCGCCAGCAGCTGGGGACTAGCGGATTCCACAGATACGCAGTATTTT
TRBJ2-3	once	-	15	TRBV6-5	CASSMQGEDVYTQYF	TGTGCCAGCAGTATGCAGGGGGAGGACGTATATACGCAGTATTTT
TRBJ2-4	few	TRBD2	17	TRBV19	CASSTRWSGDSGGIQYF	TGTGCCAGTAGTACCCGGTGGAGCGGGGACTCAGGTGGCATTCAGTACTTC
TRBJ2-7	many	TRBD2	15	TRBV28	CASSSSGTSIYEQYF	TGTGCCAGCAGTTCCTCCGGGACTAGCATTTACGAGCAGTACTTC
TRBJ2-1	-	-	16	TRBV19	CASSDNGGLSYNEQFF	TGTGCCAGTAGTGATAACGGCGGGCTCTCCTACAATGAGCAGTTCTTC
TRBJ1-1	-	-	15	TRBV7-2	CASGLAVGMNTEAFF	TGTGCCAGCGGCTTAGCCGTGGGCATGAACACTGAAGCTTTCTTT
TRBJ1-1	few	-	16	TRBV14	CASSRNSWGKNTEAFF	TGTGCCAGCAGCCGCAATTCCTGGGGCAAGAACACTGAAGCTTTCTTT
TRBJ2-7	-	TRBD1	15	TRBV5-1	CASTPGQGAIDEQYF	TGCGCCAGCACACCGGGACAGGGGGCGATCGATGAGCAGTACTTC
TRBJ2-5	few	TRBD2	16	TRBV6-7	CASSPRATSGCNEQYF	TGTGCCAGCAGCCCGCGGGCGACTAGCGGTTGCAATGAGCAGTACTTC
TRBJ2-7	many	-	14	TRBV29-1	CSVVESRSSYEQYF	TGCAGCGTTGTTGAGAGTAGAAGCTCCTACGAGCAGTACTTC
TRBJ2-7	-	-	12	TRBV27	CASIPRLDEQYF	TGTGCCAGCATTCCTCGACTTGACGAGCAGTACTTC
TRBJ2-7	few	-	11	TRBV5-1	CASRGYNEQYF	TGCGCCAGCCGAGGATACAATGAGCAGTACTTC
TRBJ2-1	few	-	17	TRBV5-1	CASSLTFGGGFYNEQFF	TGCGCCAGCAGCTTGACCTTCGGGGGCGGGTTTTACAATGAGCAGTTCTTC
TRBJ1-3	-	-	14	TRBV30	CAWIAGAEGNTIYF	TGTGCCTGGATTGCAGGGGCTGAAGGAAACACCATATATTTT
TRBJ1-3	-	-	15	TRBV10-3	CAISDSGSSGNTIYF	TGTGCCATCAGTGACTCAGGGAGCTCTGGAAACACCATATATTTT
TRBJ2-3	-	TRBD2	16	TRBV5-5	CASSLRAGGQADTQYF	TGTGCCAGCAGCTTAAGAGCGGGGGGGCAGGCAGATACGCAGTATTTT
TRBJ2-1	many	-	16	TRBV28	CASTRAGGSSYNEQFF	TGTGCCAGCACCCGGGCCGGTGGGAGCTCCTACAATGAGCAGTTCTTC
TRBJ1-2	-	-	13	TRBV6-5	CASTKTANYGYTF	TGTGCCAGCACCAAGACAGCTAACTATGGCTACACCTTC
TRBJ1-6	once	-	16	TRBV5-1	CASSPYGSSYNSPLHF	TGCGCCAGCAGCCCTTACGGAAGCTCCTATAATTCACCCCTCCACTTT
TRBJ2-7	few	TRBD1	14	TRBV29-1	CSVDSGQGVREQYF	TGCAGCGTTGATTCGGGACAGGGGGTGCGGGAGCAGTACTTC
TRBJ2-7	-	-	13	TRBV2	CASAQGLNYEQYF	TGTGCCAGCGCCCAGGGGCTGAACTACGAGCAGTACTTC
TRBJ1-1	few	-	15	TRBV7-2	CASQVLEGYGTEAFF	TGTGCCAGCCAAGTACTGGAGGGTTACGGGACTGAAGCTTTCTTT
TRBJ2-3	few	-	15	TRBV3-1	CASRSDTVPGNTQYF	TGTGCCAGCAGGTCCGACACAGTACCTGGTAATACGCAGTATTTT
TRBJ2-3	-	-	16	TRBV7-2	CASSLEGAIRADTQYF	TGTGCCAGCAGCCTAGAAGGGGCGATTAGGGCAGATACGCAGTATTTT
TRBJ2-5	few	TRBD2	16	TRBV7-9	CASSLGREGHQETQYF	TGTGCCAGCAGCTTAGGGCGGGAGGGCCACCAAGAGACCCAGTACTTC
TRBJ1-2	few	TRBD1	18	TRBV6-1	CVSSGMTGGEGANYGYTF	TGTGTCAGCAGTGGAATGACAGGGGGCGAAGGAGCTAACTATGGCTACACCTTC
TRBJ2-5	many	-	16	TRBV25-1	CASSEGSGSLQETQYF	TGTGCCAGCAGTGAGGGGTCAGGAAGTCTCCAAGAGACCCAGTACTTC
TRBJ2-5	many	TRBD2	16	TRBV6-1	CASSGRSGGLQETQYF	TGTGCCAGCAGTGGACGCAGCGGGGGCCTCCAAGAGACCCAGTACTTC